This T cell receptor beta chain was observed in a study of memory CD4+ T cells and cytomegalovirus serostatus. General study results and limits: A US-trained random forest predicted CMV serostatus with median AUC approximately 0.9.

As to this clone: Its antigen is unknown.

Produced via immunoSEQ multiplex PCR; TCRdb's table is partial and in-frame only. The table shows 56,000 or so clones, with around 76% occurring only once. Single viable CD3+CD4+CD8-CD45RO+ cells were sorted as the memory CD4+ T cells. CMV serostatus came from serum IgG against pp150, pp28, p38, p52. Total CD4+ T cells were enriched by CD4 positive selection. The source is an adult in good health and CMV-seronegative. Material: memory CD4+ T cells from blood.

The CDR3 bases are TGTGCCAGCAGCTTACTCCGAGGTTATAGCAATCAGCCCCAGCATTTT. It yields the protein CASSLLRGYSNQPQHF. The rearrangement links TRBV7-8 to TRBJ1-5, with D hard to call. Trimming removed 2 bases at V and 0 bases at J, with 11 bases between. Germline CDR1 and CDR2: SGHVS and FQNEAQ. The CDR3 contains 16 residues.